This T cell receptor beta chain stems from a study of shared clonotypes between healthy human individuals. Whole-study findings and limits: Non-shared clonotypes had lower generation probabilities than clonotypes shared by all four sorted-subset donors.

Trimming removed 5 bases from V and 4 bases from J, with 26 bases in between. The CDR3 is 19 residues long. Germline V gives CDR1 SGHTA, CDR2 FQGNSA. Of note for this clone: Its antigen is not known.

Data came from immunoSEQ multiplex PCR; TCRdb stores just in-frame clones and leaves some out. The sample lists a few million clones; more than 90% were seen once. This clonotype originated in a man between 18 and 35 years old in good health. The chain couples TRBV7-2 to TRBJ2-2, with a possible D match to TRBD1 (6 bases). Sequencing was carried out using naive CD4+ T cells sorted from blood. Subset specified: CD45RA+ positively selected. The DNA of the CDR3 is TGTGCCAGCAGCACCCGGACGGCCCTCTCTAGGGGGAGCACCGGGGAGCTGTTTTTT. This sequence encodes CASSTRTALSRGSTGELFF.